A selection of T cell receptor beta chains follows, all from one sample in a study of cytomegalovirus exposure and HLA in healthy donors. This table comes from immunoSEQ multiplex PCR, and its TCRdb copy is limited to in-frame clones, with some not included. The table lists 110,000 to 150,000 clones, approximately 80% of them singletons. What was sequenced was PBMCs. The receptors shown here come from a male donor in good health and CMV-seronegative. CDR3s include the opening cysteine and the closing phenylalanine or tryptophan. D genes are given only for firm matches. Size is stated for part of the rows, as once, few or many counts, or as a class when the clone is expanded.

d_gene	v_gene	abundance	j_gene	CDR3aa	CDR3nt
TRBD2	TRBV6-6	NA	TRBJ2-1	CASRPGTSGRSEQFF	TGTGCCAGCAGACCCGGGACTAGCGGGAGGAGTGAGCAGTTCTTC
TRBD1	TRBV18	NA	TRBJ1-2	CASSPGQGNNYGYTF	TGTGCCAGCTCACCCGGACAGGGAAATAACTATGGCTACACCTTC
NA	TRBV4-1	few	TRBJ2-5	CASSQEQQETQYF	TGCGCCAGCAGCCAAGAACAGCAAGAGACCCAGTACTTC
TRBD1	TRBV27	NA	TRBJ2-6	CASSLTGTGGKGANGLTF	TGTGCCAGCAGTCTAACCGGGACAGGGGGCAAAGGGGCCAACGGCCTGACTTTC
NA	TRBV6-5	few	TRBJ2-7	CASSYGRGYEQYF	TGTGCCAGCAGTTACGGCAGGGGCTACGAGCAGTACTTC
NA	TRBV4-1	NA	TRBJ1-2	CASSQDSTGSYGYTF	TGCGCCAGCAGCCAAGATTCAACAGGGTCCTATGGCTACACCTTC
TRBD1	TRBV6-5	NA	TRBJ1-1	CASIDRGLNTEAFF	TGTGCCAGCATCGACAGGGGCTTGAACACTGAAGCTTTCTTT
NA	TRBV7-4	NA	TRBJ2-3	CASYVDTQYF	TGTGCCAGCTATGTAGATACGCAGTATTTT
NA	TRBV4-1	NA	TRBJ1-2	CASSQDAGGGYTF	TGCGCCAGCAGCCAAGATGCGGGGGGCGGCTACACCTTC
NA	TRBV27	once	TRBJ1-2	CASSLRGNYGYTF	TGTGCCAGCAGTTTGAGGGGGAACTATGGCTACACCTTC
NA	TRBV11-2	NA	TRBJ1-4	CASSPTFLSAGEKLVF	TGTGCCAGCAGCCCTACGTTCCTGTCGGCCGGAGAAAAACTGGTTTTT
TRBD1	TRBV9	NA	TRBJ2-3	CASSAGGWTDTQYF	TGTGCCAGCAGTGCAGGGGGTTGGACAGATACGCAGTATTTT
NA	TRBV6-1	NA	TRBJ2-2	CASSVVPLAGGELFF	TGTGCCAGCAGTGTAGTTCCCCTAGCCGGCGGGGAGCTGTTTTTT
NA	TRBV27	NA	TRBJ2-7	CASSLSSSGFEQYF	TGTGCCAGCAGTTTATCGAGCTCGGGGTTTGAGCAGTACTTC
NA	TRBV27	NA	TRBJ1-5	CASSLDRRNQPQHF	TGTGCCAGCAGCCTCGACAGGAGAAATCAGCCCCAGCATTTT
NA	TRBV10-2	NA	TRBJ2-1	CATRGISYNEQFF	TGCGCCACCCGGGGGATATCCTACAATGAGCAGTTCTTC
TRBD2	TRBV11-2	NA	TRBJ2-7	CASSFDVSGGRREYF	TGTGCCAGCAGCTTTGACGTTAGCGGGGGCCGCAGGGAGTACTTC
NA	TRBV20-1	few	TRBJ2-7	CSATTDYEQYF	TGCAGTGCTACGACAGATTACGAGCAGTACTTC
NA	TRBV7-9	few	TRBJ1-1	CASSLRGENTEAFF	TGTGCCAGCAGCTTACGGGGAGAGAACACTGAAGCTTTCTTT
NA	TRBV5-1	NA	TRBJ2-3	CASSLEGGQRDTQYF	TGCGCCAGCAGCTTGGAGGGGGGGCAGAGAGATACGCAGTATTTT
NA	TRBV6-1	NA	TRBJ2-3	CASSEAWTARDTQYF	TGTGCCAGCAGTGAAGCTTGGACAGCCCGGGATACGCAGTATTTT
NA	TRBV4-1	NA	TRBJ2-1	CASSQRDSGGNEQFF	TGCGCCAGCAGCCAGCGGGACAGCGGTGGGAATGAGCAGTTCTTC
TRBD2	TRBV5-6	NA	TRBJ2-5	CASSLTSGRQRETQYF	TGTGCCAGCAGCTTGACTAGCGGGAGGCAAAGGGAGACCCAGTACTTC
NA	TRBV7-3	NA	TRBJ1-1	CASSLTASSLYGEAFF	TGTGCCAGCAGCTTAACGGCGAGTAGCCTCTATGGTGAAGCTTTCTTT
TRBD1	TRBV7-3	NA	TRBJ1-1	CASSLGQGFEAFF	TGTGCCAGCAGCTTGGGACAGGGCTTTGAAGCTTTCTTT
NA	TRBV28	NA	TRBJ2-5	CASSGPGAQYF	TGTGCCAGCAGTGGCCCGGGGGCCCAGTACTTC
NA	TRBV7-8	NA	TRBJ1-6	CASRPGVDRNSPLHF	TGTGCCAGCAGACCCGGAGTGGACAGAAATTCACCCCTCCACTTT
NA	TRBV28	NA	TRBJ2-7	CASSLVRGTGMTYEQYF	TGTGCCAGCAGTTTAGTAAGGGGAACAGGGATGACCTACGAGCAGTACTTC